A selection of T cell receptor beta chains follows, all from one sample in a study of T cell responses to AZD1222 COVID-19 vaccine. Clones were read by immunoSEQ multiplex PCR, and TCRdb kept only the in-frame ones, dropping some. The sample has approximately 120,000 clones; more than 80% are singletons. The sample was peripheral blood, taken 28 days after the second AZD1222 dose. All receptors derive from an adult who received the AZD1222 COVID-19 vaccine. Both conserved end residues are part of each CDR3. The D gene is left open where the match is weak. Size is omitted from some rows. Given values are once, few, many or a class for expanded clones.

d_gene	abundance	v_gene	len	j_gene	CDR3nt	CDR3aa
NA	NA	TRBV13	15	TRBJ1-2	TGTGCCAGCAGCTTAGGAATCCGGGACAAGCTTGGCTACACCTTC	CASSLGIRDKLGYTF
NA	NA	TRBV19	16	TRBJ1-4	TGTGCCAGTAGTGATCCTGGCGGGTCAACTAATGAAAAACTGTTTTTT	CASSDPGGSTNEKLFF
NA	NA	TRBV6-5	15	TRBJ1-2	TGTGCCAGCACCTTGAAGCAGGGAAGGGGGGATGGCTACACCTTC	CASTLKQGRGDGYTF
TRBD2	NA	TRBV3-1/TRBV3-2	16	TRBJ2-1	TGTGCCAGCAGACAACTAGCGGGATCTTCCTACAATGAGCAGTTCTTC	CASRQLAGSSYNEQFF
TRBD1	once	TRBV6-5	15	TRBJ2-5	TGTGCCAGCAGTTATCGCGACAGGGTTGGAGAGACCCAGTACTTC	CASSYRDRVGETQYF
NA	NA	TRBV5-6	15	TRBJ1-6	TGTGCCAGCAGCTTGGAAGTCAGTTTTAATTCACCCCTCCACTTT	CASSLEVSFNSPLHF
NA	NA	TRBV28	13	TRBJ1-5	TGTGCCAGCAGTTCCCTGAATAATCAGCCCCAGCATTTT	CASSSLNNQPQHF
TRBD1	NA	TRBV5-1	15	TRBJ1-6	TGCGCCAGCAGCACCCAGGGGGCCTCGAATTCACCCCTCCACTTT	CASSTQGASNSPLHF
NA	NA	TRBV5-1	18	TRBJ2-3	TGCGCCAGCAGCTCCCTCTTGGGGGTCGGGTTTGGTACAGATACGCAGTATTTT	CASSSLLGVGFGTDTQYF
NA	NA	TRBV30	14	TRBJ2-3	TGTGCCTGGAGTGTGGCAGGGGGCACAGATACGCAGTATTTT	CAWSVAGGTDTQYF
NA	NA	TRBV5-6	13	TRBJ1-2	TGTGCCAGCAGCCTGGGGGGTAACTATGGCTACACCTTC	CASSLGGNYGYTF
TRBD1	NA	TRBV5-8	15	TRBJ1-2	TGTGCCAGCAGCCGTGGGGACAGCTTCCTCTATGGCTACACCTTC	CASSRGDSFLYGYTF
TRBD1	NA	TRBV7-8	15	TRBJ1-1	TGTGCCAGCAGCTTCCCGGACAGGGGGAACTCTGAAGCTTTCTTT	CASSFPDRGNSEAFF
NA	NA	TRBV11-1	14	TRBJ1-2	TGTGCCAGCAGCTTAGGTCTGAACAACTATGGCTACACCTTC	CASSLGLNNYGYTF
TRBD1	NA	TRBV7-2	15	TRBJ1-2	TGTGCCAGCAGCCCCGACCGACAGGGGGCCTATGGCTACACCTTC	CASSPDRQGAYGYTF
TRBD2	NA	TRBV5-6	19	TRBJ2-1	TGTGCCAGCAGCTCCCCGGGACTAGCGGAGTTACCAGAGGGGAATGAGCAGTTCTTC	CASSSPGLAELPEGNEQFF
NA	NA	TRBV30	11	TRBJ1-1	TGTGCCTGGGGCAGGGGTTCTGAAGCTTTCTTT	CAWGRGSEAFF
NA	NA	TRBV19	15	TRBJ2-1	TGTGCCAGTAGTATAGTCGACAGCCTCTACAATGAGCAGTTCTTC	CASSIVDSLYNEQFF
TRBD2	NA	TRBV3-1/TRBV3-2	15	TRBJ2-1	TGTGCCAGCAGCAAAAGCGGGGTAAGGGGCGGTGAGCAGTTCTTC	CASSKSGVRGGEQFF
NA	NA	TRBV7-8	15	TRBJ2-5	TGTGCCAGCAGCTTGCGGGACACCGTCCAAGAGACCCAGTACTTC	CASSLRDTVQETQYF
NA	NA	TRBV11-1	15	TRBJ1-4	TGTGCCAGCAGCTTAGCCCCTGACCGGGGGGGAAAACTGTTTTTT	CASSLAPDRGGKLFF
NA	NA	TRBV28	13	TRBJ1-2	TGTGCCAGCAGTTACCCGCTAACTGATGGCTACACCTTC	CASSYPLTDGYTF
NA	NA	TRBV9	16	TRBJ1-4	TGTGCCAGCAGCGCCCTGGACTCTCTTGGGGGGGAAAAACTGTTTTTT	CASSALDSLGGEKLFF
TRBD2	NA	TRBV6-4	15	TRBJ2-3	TGTGCCAGCAGTGACTCTAGCGGGGGGGCCGATACGCAGTATTTT	CASSDSSGGADTQYF
NA	NA	TRBV5-1	18	TRBJ2-6	TGCGCCAGCAGCTTCGAACCCAGGGTTAGCTCTGGGGCCAACGTCCTGACTTTC	CASSFEPRVSSGANVLTF
NA	NA	TRBV24-1	13	TRBJ2-7	TGTGCCACCAGGCCGGCAGGGGAAAGGGAGCAGTACTTC	CATRPAGEREQYF
NA	NA	TRBV6-2/TRBV6-3	14	TRBJ2-1	TGTGCCAGCAGTATGGACGGAACCTACAATGAGCAGTTCTTC	CASSMDGTYNEQFF
TRBD1	NA	TRBV7-6	13	TRBJ1-5	TGTGCCAGCAGCGATCAGGGGGTTCAGCCCCAGCATTTT	CASSDQGVQPQHF
NA	NA	TRBV5-1	16	TRBJ2-1	TGCGCCAGCAGCTTGATGACATTCCTCTCCTACAATGAGCAGTTCTTC	CASSLMTFLSYNEQFF
NA	NA	TRBV7-2	16	TRBJ1-2	TGTGCCAGCAGTCGAAATACCCAGGGGTCCAACTATGGCTACACCTTC	CASSRNTQGSNYGYTF
NA	NA	TRBV6-4	13	TRBJ2-2	TGTGCCAGCAGTGACTCGGACACCGGGGAGCTGTTTTTT	CASSDSDTGELFF
TRBD1	NA	TRBV19	14	TRBJ1-4	TGTGCCAGTTCCCAGGACAGGCTTAATGAAAAACTGTTTTTT	CASSQDRLNEKLFF
NA	NA	TRBV6-5	13	TRBJ1-2	TGTGCCAGCAGCCGTCCCGGGACCCGTGTCTACACCTTC	CASSRPGTRVYTF
NA	NA	TRBV6-5	12	TRBJ1-6	TGTGCCAGCAGACAGGGAACTCCACCCCTCCACTTT	CASRQGTPPLHF
TRBD2	NA	TRBV29-1	14	TRBJ2-3	TGCAGCGCCCGAAGTGGTAGCGGGGGAGATACGCAGTATTTT	CSARSGSGGDTQYF
NA	NA	TRBV28	14	TRBJ2-7	TGTGCCAGCAGTTCCGGGACCGACCCTCGCGAGCAGTACTTC	CASSSGTDPREQYF
NA	few	TRBV3-1/TRBV3-2	13	TRBJ2-5	TGTGCCAGCAGCCCGGTAGTGGGAGAGACCCAGTACTTC	CASSPVVGETQYF
NA	few	TRBV11-3	14	TRBJ2-2	TGTGCCAGCAGCACCCGACTGGGCTCCGGGGAGCTGTTTTTT	CASSTRLGSGELFF
TRBD2	NA	TRBV7-8	16	TRBJ2-5	TGTGCCAGCAGCTTAGAAGCGGGGGGGCAGGGAGAGACCCAGTACTTC	CASSLEAGGQGETQYF
NA	once	TRBV28	17	TRBJ2-1	TGTGCCAGCAGTTCCGATACGACAGGAACCACTTACAATGAGCAGTTCTTC	CASSSDTTGTTYNEQFF
NA	NA	TRBV23-1	11	TRBJ2-1	TGCGCCAGCAGATGCCTGGACCCGCAGTTCTTC	CASRCLDPQFF
NA	NA	TRBV11-2	15	TRBJ1-3	TGTGCCAGCAGCTTTGGCCAGGCGGCTGGAAACACCATATATTTT	CASSFGQAAGNTIYF
TRBD1	few	TRBV10-3	19	TRBJ2-6	TGTGCCATCAGTCGCCCGCCAGTGGACAGGGGGCTTGGGGCCAACGTCCTGACTTTC	CAISRPPVDRGLGANVLTF
NA	NA	TRBV5-1	14	TRBJ1-2	TGCGCCACCCAGTCAGGGGACGGGTTCTATGGCTACACCTTC	CATQSGDGFYGYTF
TRBD1	once	TRBV29-1	13	TRBJ1-5	TGCAGCGTAGTAACAGGGGGCACATTGACCCAGCATTTT	CSVVTGGTLTQHF
NA	NA	TRBV4-1	16	TRBJ1-2	TGCGCCAGCAGCCTAGGGGGAGGAGGGGTCAACTATGGCTACACCTTC	CASSLGGGGVNYGYTF
NA	NA	TRBV5-1	16	TRBJ1-4	TGCGCCAGCAGCTTGGGAATCGACGCTTCTAATGAAAAACTGTTTTTT	CASSLGIDASNEKLFF
NA	NA	TRBV7-2	14	TRBJ2-7	TGTGCCAGCAGCTTAGGCCCTATGTCCTACGAGCAGTACTTC	CASSLGPMSYEQYF
NA	NA	TRBV2	12	TRBJ1-1	TGTGCCAGCAGTGTAGTGAACACTGAAGCTTTCTTT	CASSVVNTEAFF